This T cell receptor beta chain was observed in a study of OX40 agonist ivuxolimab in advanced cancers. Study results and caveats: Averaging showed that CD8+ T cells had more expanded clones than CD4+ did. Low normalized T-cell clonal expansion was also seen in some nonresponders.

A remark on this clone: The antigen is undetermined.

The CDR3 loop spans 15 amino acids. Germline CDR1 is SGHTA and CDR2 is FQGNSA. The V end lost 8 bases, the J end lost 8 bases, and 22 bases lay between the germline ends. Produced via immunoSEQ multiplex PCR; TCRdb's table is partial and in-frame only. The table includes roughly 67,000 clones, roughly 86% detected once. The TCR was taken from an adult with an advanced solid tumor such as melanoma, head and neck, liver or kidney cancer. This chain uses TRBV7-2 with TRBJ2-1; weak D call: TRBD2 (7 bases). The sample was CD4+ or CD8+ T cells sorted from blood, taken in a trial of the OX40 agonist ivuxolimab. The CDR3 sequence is CASRIGGGNFHEQFF. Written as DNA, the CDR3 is TGTGCCAGCCGCATTGGGGGGGGCAATTTCCATGAGCAGTTCTTC.